This T cell receptor beta chain was sequenced for a study of blood T cell repertoires in COVID-19. Study summary: T cells, B-cell-depleted T cells, or PBMCs provided the cDNA or gDNA that served as material.

The J segment lost 4 bases and the V segment lost 4 bases, leaving 9 bases of the junction unmatched. The CDR3 consists of 16 residues. As handled by the study authors: Amplification of reference gene primers was used by the study to estimate nucleated cell counts. Profiled with immunoSEQ multiplex PCR; TCRdb holds only in-frame clones, not every one. V, J and clone size are those of that table, while D and trimming were read from the DNA. The sample holds fewer than 200,000 clones, around 82% seen once. Participant age was roughly 18 to 90 years, and participants resided in 24 US areas. Clinical history as reported by participants underpinned cohort assignment.

This sequence joins TRBV5-3 and TRBJ1-4, with 8 positions matching TRBD1. TRBV5-3 has ORF status, its function being uncertain. Input material: PBMCs or T cells enriched from blood (not recorded which). The sequence was obtained from a woman aged 45 to 65 in a cohort exposed to, infected with or recovered from COVID-19 (not recorded which). The CDR3 coding sequence is TGTGCCAGAAGCCTAAACACTGGGACAGGTAATGAAAAACTGTTTTTT. Amino acid sequence: CARSLNTGTGNEKLFF.